Listed here is a single TCR beta chain. Antigen: not known. The length of the CDR3 is 13 residues. CDR1 and CDR2 from the germline V gene are SGHRS and YFSETQ. Trimming stripped 5 bases from V and 4 bases from J, with 12 bases between. CD4+ and CD8+ cells were isolated by positive magnetic bead selection, with purity checked by flow cytometry. This record belongs to a study of somatic mutations in cytotoxic T cells in rheumatoid arthritis. Study information: It was right after diagnosis, before any treatment, that patient blood (around 32 ml EDTA) was drawn. General study results and limits: No antigen targets were known for the expanded CD8+ clones. Age-matched healthy controls and rheumatoid arthritis patients had CD8+ T-cell clonality that did not differ significantly.

Some clones are missing from TCRdb's copy, which holds only in-frame ones; the method was immunoSEQ multiplex PCR. The sample lists about 15,000 clones, approximately 75% occurring once. The chain employs TRBV5-1 and TRBJ1-1; no definite D call. The sequence derives from an adult with rheumatoid arthritis. Sequenced sample: CD8+ T cells sorted from blood. The CDR3, as DNA: TGCGCCAGCAGGCCCCCCGATAGCACTGAAGCTTTCTTT. The encoded protein is CASRPPDSTEAFF.